This entry describes one T cell receptor (beta chain). This entry is derived from a study of blood T cell repertoires in COVID-19. Whole-study context: Samples taken during acute and convalescent COVID-19 were collected in the United States, Italy and Spain. Nucleic acid was either cDNA or gDNA, and it came from T cells, B-cell-depleted T cells, or PBMCs.

Participants were aged about 18 to 100 years, lived in over 20 US areas, and enrolled virtually. Cohort assignment relied on participant-reported clinical history. The germline gives CDR1 LGHDT, CDR2 YNNKEL (reference sequence). The V end was cut by 0 bases, the J end by 2 bases, with 31 bases between. The CDR3 is 22 amino acids. TCRdb's table, derived via immunoSEQ multiplex PCR, lists solely in-frame clones and lacks some. The sample shows 200,000 to 250,000 clones, 65% to 85% of them seen only once. The material sequenced was PBMCs or T cells enriched from blood (not recorded which). The rearrangement uses TRBV3-1 (or the pseudogene TRBV3-2) and TRBJ1-2; D remains unclear. The sequence was obtained from a woman aged 40 to 50 with acute COVID-19. The CDR3 is CASSQDPPFPLNPRILNYGYTF. DNA for the CDR3: TGTGCCAGCAGCCAAGATCCCCCTTTCCCGTTAAATCCCAGAATATTGAACTATGGCTACACCTTC.